Below, 14 T cell receptor beta chains from the same sample are listed, as sequenced in a study of graft-versus-host responses after intestinal transplantation (dated by TCRdb to the early 2020s). Their antigens remain unidentified. Library creation used the immunoSEQ multiplex PCR assay. Sourced from immuneACCESS, this table was stored by TCRdb with only in-frame sequences that have V and J called. A share of the clones is absent; for the studies checked, an unresolved V gene accounts for under half, and the remainder has no known explanation. Across this sample there are about 86,000 clones, with over 80% seen only once. The top ten constitute about 17% of the sample. Explained via the paper, the time point label denotes: cells obtained before transplantation from donor or recipient. The sequenced sample was unstimulated CD8+ T cells sorted from spleen or lymph node cells, obtained before intestinal transplant. Receptors were obtained from a human donor who received an intestinal transplant.

The J gene is TRBJ1-1, the V gene TRBV5-1; D not resolved. Germline lookup yields CDR1 SGHRS and CDR2 YFSETQ. V lost 6 bases and J lost 7, with 10 bases in between. The CDR3 spans 11 residues. CDR3 bases: TGCGCCAGCAATTTTGGTAGTGAAGCTTTCTTT. This encodes CASNFGSEAFF.

The chain links TRBV5-4 to TRBJ2-1, with 16 bases that match TRBD2. The J segment lost 6 bases and the V segment lost 3 bases, leaving 6 bases of the junction unmatched. CDR3 length equals 17 residues. Germline lookup yields CDR1 SGHNT and CDR2 YYREEE (reference sequence). The CDR3 nucleotides read TGTGCCAGCAGCTGGGGACTAGCGGGGGGGCCATCCAATGAGCAGTTCTTC. Encoded protein: CASSWGLAGGPSNEQFF.

For the CDR3, the DNA is TGTGCCAGCTCACCAAAAACTGGCAGGTATATGTCCGGGTCCTACGAGCAGTACTTC. Translated: CASSPKTGRYMSGSYEQYF. The V and J genes are TRBV18 and TRBJ2-7; D gene ambiguous. The CDR3 totals 19 residues. V gave up 2 bases and J gave up 1 base, with 24 bases separating them. CDR1 and CDR2 from the germline V gene are KGHSH and LQKENI.

The chain joins TRBV2 to TRBJ2-1; no firm D call. Trimming removed 7 bases at V and 12 bases at J, with 10 bases between. CDR3 size: 10 residues. Germline CDR1 and CDR2: SNHLY and FYNNEI. The CDR3 region has the DNA TGTGCCAGCATAGGGTTGGGGCAGTTCTTC. Its protein is CASIGLGQFF.

The rearrangement links TRBV2 to TRBJ2-7; 10 bases match TRBD1. Germline loops: CDR1 SNHLY, CDR2 FYNNEI. Trimming at V came to 5 bases and at J to 6 bases, leaving 7 bases not matched to a gene. The CDR3 is 14 amino acids. The CDR3 coding sequence is TGTGCCAGCAGTCAATCGGACAGGGGGGCCGAGCAGTACTTC. It is translated as CASSQSDRGAEQYF.

This clone was detected only a few times. The V and J genes are TRBV7-9 and TRBJ2-1, with TRBD2 as a possible D gene (6 bases). Between the trimmed V and J ends, which lost 6 bases and 3 bases, there was a span of 21 bases. This CDR3 region has 17 residues. CDR1 is SEHNR, CDR2 FQNEAQ, per germline (reference sequence). The CDR3 is CASSPPGGKAFYNEQFF. As DNA, the CDR3 is TGTGCCAGCAGTCCCCCAGGAGGGAAGGCCTTCTACAATGAGCAGTTCTTC.

This clone has just one count. The chain carries TRBV11-2 and TRBJ2-7; D is unclear. The germline V and J ends were trimmed by 1 base and 3 bases, with 7 bases remaining between them. The CDR3 is 13 residues long. From germline, CDR1 is SGHAT and CDR2 FQNNGV. The CDR3 region has the DNA TGTGCCAGCAGCTTAGGGCAGCACTACGAGCAGTACTTC. It codes for CASSLGQHYEQYF.

This chain links TRBV10-2 with TRBJ1-1; D is uncertain. The CDR3 totals 11 residues. Germline assignment: CDR1 WSHSY and CDR2 SAAADI. The V end lost 3 bases, the J end lost 6 bases, and 5 bases lay between the germline ends. The CDR3 spells CASSDGAEAFF. The CDR3 DNA sequence: TGCGCCAGCAGTGATGGGGCTGAAGCTTTCTTT.

Only a few counts were recorded for this clone. The rearrangement links TRBV7-3 to TRBJ1-5; D may be TRBD1 (5 bases). This CDR3 is built from 16 residues. CDR1 is SGHTA, CDR2 FQGTGA, per germline. Between the trimmed V and J ends, which lost 4 bases and 1 base, there was a span of 14 bases. As DNA, the CDR3 is TGTGCCAGCAGCTCTAAAGACAGTGGGAGCAATCAGCCCCAGCATTTT. This codes for CASSSKDSGSNQPQHF.

The rearrangement uses TRBV6-4 and TRBJ2-2; D unclear. The CDR3 totals 12 residues. V was clipped by 2 bases and J by 4 bases, with 2 bases between them. CDR1 MRHNA and CDR2 SNTAGT come from the germline V gene. CDR3 coding DNA: TGTGCCAGCAGTGACGGCACCGGGGAGCTGTTTTTT. Its translation: CASSDGTGELFF.

This clone was picked up a small number of times. The chain links TRBV7-3 to TRBJ2-7; 7 bases fit TRBD1. V was pared by 4 bases and J by 3 bases, with 3 bases of the junction left unmatched. This CDR3 comprises 13 residues. Germline values: CDR1 SGHTA, CDR2 FQGTGA. CDR3 in amino acids: CASSSGTDYEQYF. CDR3 nucleotides: TGTGCCAGCAGCTCCGGGACAGACTACGAGCAGTACTTC.

This sequence joins TRBV2 and TRBJ2-1; D is ambiguous. CDR3 length: 17 amino acids. Trimming removed 8 bases at V and 0 bases at J, with 20 bases between. Germline CDR1 reads SNHLY; CDR2 reads FYNNEI. The CDR3: CASLGVGFLLSYNEQFF. CDR3 coding DNA: TGTGCCAGCCTCGGTGTGGGGTTCTTACTCTCCTACAATGAGCAGTTCTTC.

The chain is built from TRBV11-2 and TRBJ1-2; tentatively, D is TRBD1 (6 bases). V was trimmed by 3 bases and J by 6 bases, leaving 11 bases between them. From germline, CDR1 is SGHAT and CDR2 FQNNGV. The CDR3 contains 13 residues. CDR3 protein: CASSFGAGDGYTF. The CDR3, as DNA: TGTGCCAGCAGCTTTGGGGCAGGGGATGGCTACACCTTC.

The chain carries TRBV6-1 and TRBJ2-2, with TRBD2 as a possible D gene (5 bases). CDR1 is MNHNS and CDR2 is SASEGT in the germline V gene. V was shortened by 4 bases and J by 3 bases, with 18 bases between the two germline ends. This CDR3 is built from 17 residues. This chain's CDR3 is CASSADSLASYTGELFF. CDR3 DNA sequence: TGTGCCAGCAGTGCGGATAGTTTAGCGAGTTACACCGGGGAGCTGTTTTTT.